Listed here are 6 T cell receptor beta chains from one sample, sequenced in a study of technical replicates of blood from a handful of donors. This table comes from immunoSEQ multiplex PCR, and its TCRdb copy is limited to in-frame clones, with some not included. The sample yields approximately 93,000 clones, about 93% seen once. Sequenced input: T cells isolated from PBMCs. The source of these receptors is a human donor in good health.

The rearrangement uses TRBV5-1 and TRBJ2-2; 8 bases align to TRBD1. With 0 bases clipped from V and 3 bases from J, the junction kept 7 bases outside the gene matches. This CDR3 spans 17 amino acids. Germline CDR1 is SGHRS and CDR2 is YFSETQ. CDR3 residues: CASSLDGQGSDTGELFF. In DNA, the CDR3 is TGCGCCAGCAGCTTGGATGGACAGGGCTCGGACACCGGGGAGCTGTTTTTT. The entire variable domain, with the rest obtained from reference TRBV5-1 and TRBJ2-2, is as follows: KAGVTQTPRYLIKTRGQQVTLSCSPISGHRSVSWYQQTPGQGLQFLFEYFSETQRNKGNFPGRFSGRQFSNSRSEMNVSTLELGDSALYLCASSLDGQGSDTGELFFGEGSRLTVL.

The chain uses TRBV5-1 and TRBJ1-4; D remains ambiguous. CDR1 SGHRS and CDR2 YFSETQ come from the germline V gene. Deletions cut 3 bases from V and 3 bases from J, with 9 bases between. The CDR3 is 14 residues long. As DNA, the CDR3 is TGCGCCAGCAGCTCCGACATCCCTAATGAAAAACTGTTTTTT. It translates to CASSSDIPNEKLFF.

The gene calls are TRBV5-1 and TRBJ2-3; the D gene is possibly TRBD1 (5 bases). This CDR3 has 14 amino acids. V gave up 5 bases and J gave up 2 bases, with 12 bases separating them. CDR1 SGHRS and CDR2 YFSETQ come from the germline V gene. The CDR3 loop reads CASRAYRNTDTQYF. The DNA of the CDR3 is TGCGCCAGCAGGGCATACAGGAACACAGATACGCAGTATTTT.

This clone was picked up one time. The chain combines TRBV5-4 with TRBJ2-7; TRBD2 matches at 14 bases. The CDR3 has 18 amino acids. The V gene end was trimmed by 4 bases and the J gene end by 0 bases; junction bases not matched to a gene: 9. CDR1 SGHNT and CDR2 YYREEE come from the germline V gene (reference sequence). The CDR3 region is CASSPGLAGGSSSYEQYF. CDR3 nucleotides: TGTGCCAGCAGCCCTGGACTAGCGGGGGGCTCCAGCTCCTACGAGCAGTACTTC.

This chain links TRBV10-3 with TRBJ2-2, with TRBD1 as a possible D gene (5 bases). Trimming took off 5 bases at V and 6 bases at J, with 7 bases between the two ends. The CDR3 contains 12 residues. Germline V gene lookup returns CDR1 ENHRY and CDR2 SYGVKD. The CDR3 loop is CAISQGSGELFF. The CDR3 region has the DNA TGTGCCATCAGTCAGGGTTCCGGGGAGCTGTTTTTT.

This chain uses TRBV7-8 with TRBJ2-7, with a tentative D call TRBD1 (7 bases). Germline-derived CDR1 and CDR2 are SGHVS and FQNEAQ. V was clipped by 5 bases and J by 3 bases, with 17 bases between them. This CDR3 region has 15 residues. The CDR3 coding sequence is TGTGCCAGCAGCGCGACCCAGGGGGGCGTCTACGAGCAGTACTTC. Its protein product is CASSATQGGVYEQYF.